This T cell receptor (beta chain) originates from a study of blood T cell repertoires in COVID-19. Study information: Acute and convalescent COVID-19 samples came from the United States, Italy and Spain.

Germline CDR1 KGHSY, CDR2 FQNENV. The V gene lost 0 bases and the J gene lost 8 bases, with 10 bases spanning the gap. The CDR3 has 14 residues. Original data processing: Nucleated cell number was recorded as an estimate derived from reference gene primer amplification. Assay used: immunoSEQ multiplex PCR; TCRdb lists only in-frame clones, some missing. V, J and clone size are those of that table, while D and trimming were read from the DNA. The repertoire includes 90,000 or so clones, around 72% of them detected once, and about 15% sits in the top ten. Material: peripheral blood. The clonotype originates from a woman aged 80 or over with acute or convalescent COVID-19. This sequence joins TRBV16 and TRBJ1-4; no firm D call. The chain's CDR3 is CASSQSRLGEKLFF. The DNA for the CDR3 is TGTGCCAGCAGCCAATCTAGGCTGGGCGAAAAACTGTTTTTT. Supplemented by reference TRBV16 and TRBJ1-4, the full variable domain reads GEEVAQTPKHLVRGEGQKAKLYCAPIKGHSYVFWYQQVLKNEFKFLISFQNENVFDETGMPKERFSAKCLPNSPCSLEIQATKLEDSAVYFCASSQSRLGEKLFFGSGTQLSVL.